One and the same sample provided the 4 T cell receptor beta chains below, sequenced in a study of CD8+ T cells in alopecia areata. Reverse transcribed after extraction, RNA yielded cDNA as the sequencing template. Method: immunoSEQ multiplex PCR; TCRdb's copy keeps in-frame clones and lacks some. Among 150,000 to 200,000 clones, about 48% were seen once, and the ten largest hold 11%. Treatment of the sample: oral pan-JAK inhibitor, 5-10 mg twice daily. The sample in question was CD8+ T cells sorted from blood, obtained at week 24, from a patient treated with tofacitinib. These TCRs come from a human donor with alopecia areata.

The V gene is TRBV4-3, the J gene TRBJ2-5; no clear D gene. The tail of the sequence fits TRBJ2-7 better, so the J call may be wrong. The germline V gene encodes CDR1 LGHNA and CDR2 YSLEER. The CDR3 consists of 14 residues. The CDR3 reads CASSQGVGTYEQYF. CDR3 DNA: TGCGCCAGCAGCCAAGGAGTGGGAACCTACGAGCAGTACTTC.

This clone occurred once. This chain links TRBV30 with TRBJ2-2; TRBD1 matches at 7 bases. The germline CDR1 and CDR2 sequences are GTSNPN and SVGIG (reference sequence). CDR3 length: 18 amino acids. Trimming cost V 6 bases and J 3 bases; bases outside gene matches: 19. CDR3 nucleotide sequence: TGTGCCTGCTCTTCCGGGACAGACAATTTACAGTACACCGGGGAGCTGTTTTTT. Encoded protein: CACSSGTDNLQYTGELFF.

This clone came up a few times. The chain is built from TRBV18 and TRBJ2-5; 11 bases match TRBD2. V gave up 5 bases and J gave up 1 base; unmatched junction bases: 3. Germline V gene data show CDR1 as KGHSH and CDR2 as LQKENI. This CDR3 comprises 15 residues. In nucleotides, the CDR3 is TGTGCCAGCTCAACTAGCGGGGGACCCCAAGAGACCCAGTACTTC. This translates into CASSTSGGPQETQYF. Full variable domain (outside the CDR3, taken from reference TRBV18 and TRBJ2-5): NAGVMQNPRHLVRRRGQEARLRCSPMKGHSHVYWYRQLPEEGLKFMVYLQKENIIDESGMPKERFSAEFPKEGPSILRIQQVVRGDSAAYFCASSTSGGPQETQYFGPGTRLLVL.

A few counts support this clone. The rearrangement links TRBV4-3 to TRBJ1-2; no definite D call. This CDR3 comprises 15 residues. Germline-derived CDR1 and CDR2 are LGHNA and YSLEER. V was trimmed by 1 base and J by 5 bases, leaving 14 bases between them. The CDR3 loop reads CASSQAYHSQYGYTF. CDR3 coding DNA: TGCGCCAGCAGCCAAGCTTATCACAGTCAGTATGGCTACACCTTC.